Listed here is a single T cell receptor (beta chain). Its target is not known. This sample is part of a study of cytomegalovirus exposure and HLA in healthy donors. Overall study results and limits: A prior analysis recorded that most TCR beta V segments were productive about 90% or about 30% of the time. V segments that were indistinguishable, TRBV6-2 and TRBV6-3 among them, were omitted from analysis.

PCR used 60 Vbeta primers and 13 Jbeta primers. The assay was immunoSEQ multiplex PCR, and TCRdb's table has in-frame clones only and misses some. The sample contains a few hundred thousand clones, around 82% of which appear only once. Deletions cut 8 bases from V and 10 bases from J, with 17 bases between. Looked up from germline, CDR1 is MNHEY and CDR2 is SVGAGI. This CDR3 has 12 amino acids. Sequenced: PBMCs. The clonotype was recovered from a woman aged 25 to 39 in good health and CMV-seronegative. This chain joins TRBV6-5 and TRBJ1-1; D ambiguous. CDR3 sequence reads: CASGDGTIPAFF. In DNA, the CDR3 is TGTGCCAGCGGTGATGGTACAATCCCAGCTTTCTTT.